This T cell receptor beta chain was sequenced in a study of cytomegalovirus exposure and HLA in healthy donors. The data were produced by immunoSEQ multiplex PCR, yet TCRdb's version contains in-frame clones alone and is incomplete. Of tens of thousands of clones in the sample, 94% were seen once. Germline V lookup: CDR1 SGHTA, CDR2 FQGNSA. V gave up 10 bases and J gave up 1 base, with 17 bases separating them. CDR3 length: 15 amino acids. What was sequenced was PBMCs. The chain uses TRBV7-2 and TRBJ1-5; perhaps TRBD1 as D (6 bases). This TCR was sampled from a woman in her late teens or twenties in good health and CMV-seropositive. The CDR3 DNA sequence: TGTGCCACCCAACCACAGGGAGACAGCAATCAGCCCCAGCATTTT. This gives the protein CATQPQGDSNQPQHF.